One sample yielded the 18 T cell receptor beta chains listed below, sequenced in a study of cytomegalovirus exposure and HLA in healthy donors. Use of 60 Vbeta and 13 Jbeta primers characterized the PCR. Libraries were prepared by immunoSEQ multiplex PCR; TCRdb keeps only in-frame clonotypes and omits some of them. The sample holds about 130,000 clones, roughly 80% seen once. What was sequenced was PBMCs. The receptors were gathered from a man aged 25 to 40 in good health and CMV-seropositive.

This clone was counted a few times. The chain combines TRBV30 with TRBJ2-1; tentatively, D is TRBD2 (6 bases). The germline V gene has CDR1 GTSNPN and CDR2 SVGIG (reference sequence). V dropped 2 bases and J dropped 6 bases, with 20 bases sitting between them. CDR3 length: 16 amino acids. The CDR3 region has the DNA TGTGCCTGGAGTCGTGTAAGGGGAGGAGAGATCAATGAGCAGTTCTTC. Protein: CAWSRVRGGEINEQFF.

This CDR3 is CASSLGAYNEQFF. The CDR3 coding sequence is TGTGCCAGCAGTCTTGGGGCATACAATGAGCAGTTCTTC. The rearrangement uses TRBV11-3 and TRBJ2-1; tentatively, D is TRBD1 (5 bases). V lost 6 bases, J lost 4 bases, and 10 bases lay in between. The germline V gene encodes CDR1 SGHNT and CDR2 YENEEA. The CDR3 length is 13 residues.

The CDR3 sequence: CASSWTSGSYEQYF. The CDR3, as DNA: TGTGCCAGCAGCTGGACTAGCGGGAGTTACGAGCAGTACTTC. This rearrangement joins TRBV7-9 to TRBJ2-7; 13 bases are shared with TRBD2. The CDR3 contains 14 residues. Germline-derived CDR1 and CDR2 are SEHNR and FQNEAQ (reference sequence). V gave up 4 bases and J gave up 4 bases; unmatched junction bases: 1. The complete variable domain, with remaining parts taken from reference TRBV7-9 and TRBJ2-7, reads DTGVSQNPRHKITKRGQNVTFRCDPISEHNRLYWYRQTLGQGPEFLTYFQNEAQLEKSRLLSDRFSAERPKGSFSTLEIQRTEQGDSAMYLCASSWTSGSYEQYFGPGTRLTVT.

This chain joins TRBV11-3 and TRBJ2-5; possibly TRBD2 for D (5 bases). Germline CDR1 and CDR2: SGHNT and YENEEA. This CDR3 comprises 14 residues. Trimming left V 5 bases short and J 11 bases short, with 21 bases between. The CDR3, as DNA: TGTGCCAGCAGCAAGACTACCCCATGGGGAGAGCAGTACTTC. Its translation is CASSKTTPWGEQYF.

The CDR3 nucleotides are TGTGCCAGCAGACGGGACAGGGGGTATGGCTACACCTTC. Translation gives CASRRDRGYGYTF. The J gene is TRBJ1-2, the V gene TRBV27; 11 nucleotides line up with TRBD1. The CDR3 runs 13 residues. J lost 5 bases, V lost 6 bases, and 2 bases had no gene match. Germline values: CDR1 MNHEY, CDR2 SMNVEV (reference sequence).

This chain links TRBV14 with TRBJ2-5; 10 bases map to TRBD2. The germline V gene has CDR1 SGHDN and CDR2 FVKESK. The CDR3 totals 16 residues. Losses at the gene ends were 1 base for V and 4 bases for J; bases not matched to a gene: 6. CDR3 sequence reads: CASSQVAPSGRETQYF. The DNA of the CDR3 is TGTGCCAGCAGCCAAGTTGCCCCTAGCGGGAGAGAGACCCAGTACTTC.

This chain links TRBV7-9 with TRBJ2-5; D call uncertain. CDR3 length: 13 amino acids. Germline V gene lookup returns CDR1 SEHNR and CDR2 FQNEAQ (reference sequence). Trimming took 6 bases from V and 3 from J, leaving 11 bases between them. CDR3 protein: CASRLVVEETQYF. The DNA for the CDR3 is TGTGCCAGCAGGCTAGTGGTGGAAGAGACCCAGTACTTC. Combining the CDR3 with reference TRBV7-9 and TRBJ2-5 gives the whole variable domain DTGVSQNPRHKITKRGQNVTFRCDPISEHNRLYWYRQTLGQGPEFLTYFQNEAQLEKSRLLSDRFSAERPKGSFSTLEIQRTEQGDSAMYLCASRLVVEETQYFGPGTRLLVL.

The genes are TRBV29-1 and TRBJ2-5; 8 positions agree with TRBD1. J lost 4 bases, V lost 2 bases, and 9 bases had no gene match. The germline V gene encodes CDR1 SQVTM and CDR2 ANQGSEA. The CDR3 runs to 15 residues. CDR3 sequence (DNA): TGCAGCGTTGAAAACCCCGACAGGGGAGGAGAGACCCAGTACTTC. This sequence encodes CSVENPDRGGETQYF.

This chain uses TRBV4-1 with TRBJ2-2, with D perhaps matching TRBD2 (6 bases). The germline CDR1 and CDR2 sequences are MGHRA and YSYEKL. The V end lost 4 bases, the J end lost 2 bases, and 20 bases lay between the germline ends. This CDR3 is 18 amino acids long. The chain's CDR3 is CASSLRGPTSDNTGELFF. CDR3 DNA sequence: TGCGCCAGCAGCCTAAGGGGACCGACTAGTGATAACACCGGGGAGCTGTTTTTT.

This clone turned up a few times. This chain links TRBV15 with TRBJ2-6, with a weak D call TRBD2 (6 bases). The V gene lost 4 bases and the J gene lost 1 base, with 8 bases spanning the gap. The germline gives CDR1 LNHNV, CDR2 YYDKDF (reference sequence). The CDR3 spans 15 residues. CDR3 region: CATSIGGSGANVLTF. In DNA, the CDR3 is TGTGCCACCAGCATCGGGGGATCTGGGGCCAACGTCCTGACTTTC.

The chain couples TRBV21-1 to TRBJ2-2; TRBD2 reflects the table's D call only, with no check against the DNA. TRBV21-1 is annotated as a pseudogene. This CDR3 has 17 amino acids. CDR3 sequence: CASSKEAGGGHTGELFF. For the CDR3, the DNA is TGTGCCAGCAGCAAAGAAGCGGGAGGGGGTCACACCGGGGAGCTGTTTTTT.

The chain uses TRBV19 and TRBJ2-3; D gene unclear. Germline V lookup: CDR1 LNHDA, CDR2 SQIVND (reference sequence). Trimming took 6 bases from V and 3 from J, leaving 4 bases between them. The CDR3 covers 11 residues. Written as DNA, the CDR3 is TGTGCCAGTAGAGCGACAGATACGCAGTATTTT. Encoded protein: CASRATDTQYF. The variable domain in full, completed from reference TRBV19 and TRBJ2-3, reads DGGITQSPKYLFRKEGQNVTLSCEQNLNHDAMYWYRQDPGQGLRLIYYSQIVNDFQKGDIAEGYSVSREKKESFPLTVTSAQKNPTAFYLCASRATDTQYFGPGTRLTVL.

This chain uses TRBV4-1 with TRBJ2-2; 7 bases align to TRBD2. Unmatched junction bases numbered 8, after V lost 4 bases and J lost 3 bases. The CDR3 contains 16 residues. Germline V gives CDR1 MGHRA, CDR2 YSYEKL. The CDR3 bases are TGCGCCAGCAGCCCACGTCGGGAGGCTTACACCGGGGAGCTGTTTTTT. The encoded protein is CASSPRREAYTGELFF.

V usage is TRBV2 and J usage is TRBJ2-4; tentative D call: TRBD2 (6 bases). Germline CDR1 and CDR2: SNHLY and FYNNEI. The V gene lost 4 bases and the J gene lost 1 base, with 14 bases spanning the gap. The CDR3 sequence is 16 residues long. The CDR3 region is CASSAAGTSAKNIQYF. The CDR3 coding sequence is TGTGCCAGCAGTGCGGCGGGAACATCGGCCAAAAACATTCAGTACTTC.

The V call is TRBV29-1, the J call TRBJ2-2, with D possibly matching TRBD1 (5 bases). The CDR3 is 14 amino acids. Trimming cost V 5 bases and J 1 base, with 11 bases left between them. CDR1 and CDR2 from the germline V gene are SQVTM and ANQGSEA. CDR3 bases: TGCAGCGTTTCAGGCAGGGAGAACACCGGGGAGCTGTTTTTT. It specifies CSVSGRENTGELFF.

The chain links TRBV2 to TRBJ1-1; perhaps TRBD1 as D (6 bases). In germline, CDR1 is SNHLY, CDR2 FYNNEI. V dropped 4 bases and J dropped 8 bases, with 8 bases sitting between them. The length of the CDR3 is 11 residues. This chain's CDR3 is CASSGTGEAFF. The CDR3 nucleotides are TGTGCCAGCAGTGGCACAGGGGAAGCTTTCTTT. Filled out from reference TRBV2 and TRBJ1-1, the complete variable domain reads EPEVTQTPSHQVTQMGQEVILRCVPISNHLYFYWYRQILGQKVEFLVSFYNNEISEKSEIFDDQFSVERPDGSNFTLKIRSTKLEDSAMYFCASSGTGEAFFGQGTRLTVV.

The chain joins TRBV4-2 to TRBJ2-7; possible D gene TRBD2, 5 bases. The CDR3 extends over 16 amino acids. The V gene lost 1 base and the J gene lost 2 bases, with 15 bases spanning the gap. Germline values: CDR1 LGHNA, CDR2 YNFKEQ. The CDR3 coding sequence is TGTGCCAGCAGCCAAGTTCTAGGGAGCGGAGCCTACGAGCAGTACTTC. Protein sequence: CASSQVLGSGAYEQYF.

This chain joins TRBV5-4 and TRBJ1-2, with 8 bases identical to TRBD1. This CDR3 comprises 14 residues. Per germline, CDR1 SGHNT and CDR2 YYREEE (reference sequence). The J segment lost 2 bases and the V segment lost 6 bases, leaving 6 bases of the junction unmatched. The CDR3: CASTLRTGNYGYTF. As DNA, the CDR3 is TGTGCCAGCACCCTAAGGACAGGGAACTATGGCTACACCTTC.